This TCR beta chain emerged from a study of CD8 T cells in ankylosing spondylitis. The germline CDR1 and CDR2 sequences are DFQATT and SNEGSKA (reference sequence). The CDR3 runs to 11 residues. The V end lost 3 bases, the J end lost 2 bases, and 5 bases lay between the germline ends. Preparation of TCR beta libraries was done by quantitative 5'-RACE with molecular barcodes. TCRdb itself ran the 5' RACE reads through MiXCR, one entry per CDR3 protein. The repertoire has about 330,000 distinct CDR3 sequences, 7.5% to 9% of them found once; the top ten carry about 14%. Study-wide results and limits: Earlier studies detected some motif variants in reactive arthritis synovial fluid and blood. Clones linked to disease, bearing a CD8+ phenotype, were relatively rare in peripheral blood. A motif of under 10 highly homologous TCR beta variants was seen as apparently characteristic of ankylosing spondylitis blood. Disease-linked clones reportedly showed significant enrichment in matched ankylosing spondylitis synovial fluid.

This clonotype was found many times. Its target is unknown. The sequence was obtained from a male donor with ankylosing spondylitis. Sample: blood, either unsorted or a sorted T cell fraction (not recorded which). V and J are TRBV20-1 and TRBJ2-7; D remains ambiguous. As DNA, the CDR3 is TGCAGTGCTAGCAGCCCCTACGAGCAGTACTTC. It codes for CSASSPYEQYF.